Reported below is one T cell receptor (beta chain). This sample was taken from a study of blood T cell repertoires in COVID-19. Study summary: Sources were T cells, B-cell-depleted T cells, or PBMCs; the material itself was cDNA or gDNA.

The V and J ends lost 10 bases and 5 bases respectively, with 15 bases between them. The germline CDR1 and CDR2 sequences are MDHEN and SYDVKM. This CDR3 contains 13 residues. Only in-frame clones appear in the TCRdb table, and some are missing; sequencing was by immunoSEQ multiplex PCR. In the table there are 150,000 or so clones, about 85% of which are singletons. The sequenced material came from peripheral blood. V is TRBV28 and J is TRBJ1-5, with D possibly being TRBD1 (5 bases). The TCR comes from a woman in her forties or fifties with COVID-19, enrolled during active disease. The CDR3 is CAIASGQDQPQHF. The CDR3 region has the DNA TGTGCCATAGCCTCAGGGCAGGATCAGCCCCAGCATTTT.